The next 21 T cell receptor beta chains were all read from a single sample in a study of CD8+ T cells in alopecia areata. Sequencing templates came from extracted RNA that was reverse transcribed into cDNA. Data came from immunoSEQ multiplex PCR; TCRdb stores just in-frame clones and leaves some out. Seen here are some 190,000 clones, 64% observed once, and the top ten hold 1.3%. Treatment reported: oral pan-JAK inhibitor, 5-10 mg twice daily. The source material was CD4+ T cells sorted from blood, sampled at week 49, from a patient treated with tofacitinib. These receptors all come from a human donor with alopecia areata.

This clone was observed once. CDR3 protein: CASSSLSSRGTQYF. In DNA form, the CDR3 reads TGTGCCAGCAGTTCCCTATCCTCCCGGGGGACCCAGTACTTC. The V call is TRBV27, the J call TRBJ2-5, with D possibly being TRBD2 (5 bases). The CDR3 sequence is 14 residues long. Germline assignment: CDR1 MNHEY and CDR2 SMNVEV (reference sequence). Trimming left V 4 bases short and J 7 bases short, with 16 bases between.

This sequence joins TRBV19 and TRBJ2-7, with D perhaps matching TRBD1 or TRBD2 (5 bases each). Germline CDR1 is LNHDA and CDR2 is SQIVND (reference sequence). There are 12 residues in the CDR3. V was shortened by 10 bases and J by 6 bases, with 16 bases between the two germline ends. The CDR3 DNA is TGTGCCACTTCATGGGGGAAGGGCGAGCAGTACTTC. Translation: CATSWGKGEQYF.

The chain couples TRBV4-1 to TRBJ1-2; TRBD1 matches at 9 bases. V lost 8 bases, J lost 6 bases, and 7 bases stayed unmatched. Germline V lookup: CDR1 MGHRA, CDR2 YSYEKL. The CDR3 has 13 amino acids. The CDR3 DNA reads TGCGCCAGCGGAGGGGGGACAGGGCATGGCTACACCTTC. Translated, it gives CASGGGTGHGYTF.

This clone was picked up a small number of times. The chain uses TRBV29-1 and TRBJ2-6; D may be TRBD2 (6 bases). V dropped 4 bases and J dropped 2 bases, with 15 bases sitting between them. CDR1 and CDR2 from the germline V gene are SQVTM and ANQGSEA. The CDR3 totals 16 residues. Here the CDR3 DNA reads TGCAGCGTTGGAACCACCGCGGGGCCTGGGGCCAACGTCCTGACTTTC. Translated, it gives CSVGTTAGPGANVLTF.

The V and J genes are TRBV11-2 and TRBJ2-1; 9 bases match TRBD2. CDR3 length: 16 residues. Germline loops: CDR1 SGHAT, CDR2 FQNNGV. The J segment lost 3 bases and the V segment lost 5 bases, leaving 8 bases of the junction unmatched. The CDR3 region is CASSPRGRGGYNEQFF. The CDR3 bases are TGTGCCAGCAGCCCCCGGGGGCGGGGGGGCTACAATGAGCAGTTCTTC.

The chain is built from TRBV5-1 and TRBJ2-4; perhaps TRBD1 as D (6 bases). In germline, CDR1 is SGHRS, CDR2 YFSETQ. CDR3 length equals 15 residues. V was clipped by 4 bases and J by 8 bases, with 19 bases between them. The CDR3 spells CASSPGQMKPHIQYF. The DNA of the CDR3 is TGCGCCAGCAGCCCAGGACAGATGAAACCCCACATTCAGTACTTC.

The gene calls are TRBV4-3 and TRBJ1-2; tentative D call: TRBD1 (5 bases). The CDR3 contains 13 residues. Germline values: CDR1 LGHNA, CDR2 YSLEER. V was shortened by 3 bases and J by 8 bases, with 13 bases between the two germline ends. The CDR3 spells CASSHEGVGGYTF. The CDR3 DNA follows: TGCGCCAGCAGCCACGAAGGGGTAGGAGGCTACACCTTC.

V is TRBV4-3 and J is TRBJ2-7; 7 bases fit TRBD1. CDR1 and CDR2 from the germline V gene are LGHNA and YSLEER. V was clipped by 4 bases and J by 1 base; unmatched bases: 7. This CDR3 comprises 15 residues. The CDR3 region is CASSPMRQGSYEQYF. Here the CDR3 DNA reads TGCGCCAGCAGCCCGATGAGACAGGGATCCTACGAGCAGTACTTC.

The genes are TRBV7-9 and TRBJ1-2; D is ambiguous. Trimming left V 3 bases short and J 2 bases short, with 7 bases between. Germline CDR1 is SEHNR and CDR2 is FQNEAQ (reference sequence). The CDR3 is made up of 13 amino acids. The CDR3 DNA follows: TGTGCCAGCAGCTTGGAGCACAACTATGGCTACACCTTC. Translation: CASSLEHNYGYTF.

As to this clone: A read error may account for a junction end that differs from germline. The chain uses TRBV6-6 and TRBJ1-1, with 7 bases that match TRBD1. This CDR3 is built from 10 residues. Per the germline V gene, CDR1 is MNHNY and CDR2 is SVGAGI (reference sequence). CDR3: CASSRDSFHF. The DNA of the CDR3 is TGTGCCAGCAGCAGGGACAGCTTCCACTTT.

The table lists this clone with a few counts. This sequence joins TRBV4-3 and TRBJ1-5; D unresolved. V lost 0 bases to trimming and J lost 4 bases, with 10 bases between them. This CDR3 is 15 amino acids long. CDR1 and CDR2 from the germline V gene are LGHNA and YSLEER. The CDR3 DNA follows: TGCGCCAGCAGCCAAGATTTATCCCCAAATCAGCCCCAGCATTTT. It specifies CASSQDLSPNQPQHF.

V usage is TRBV5-6 and J usage is TRBJ2-7, with D tentatively TRBD2 (6 bases). Germline CDR1 SGHDT, CDR2 YYEEEE. This CDR3 has 16 residues. The V and J ends lost 5 bases and 0 bases respectively, with 18 bases between them. The CDR3 protein is CASSSVYRDSSYEQYF. The CDR3 DNA reads TGTGCCAGCAGTTCGGTGTACCGGGACTCCTCCTACGAGCAGTACTTC.

This clone has just a few counts. This chain joins TRBV29-1 and TRBJ2-3; TRBD2 matches at 10 bases. Germline CDR1 reads SQVTM; CDR2 reads ANQGSEA. The CDR3 extends over 14 amino acids. V was pared by 2 bases and J by 5 bases, with 4 bases of the junction left unmatched. DNA for the CDR3: TGCAGCGTTGAAAGCGGGGGGGCCTTAGATACGCAGTATTTT. Translation gives CSVESGGALDTQYF.

V is TRBV27 and J is TRBJ1-4; 9 bases agree with TRBD1. The CDR3 is 15 residues long. J gave up 9 bases and V 5 bases, and 10 bases lay outside the gene matches. Per germline, CDR1 MNHEY and CDR2 SMNVEV (reference sequence). The CDR3 coding sequence is TGTGCCAGCAGTATTAACTCGGGACAGGGTAAAAAACTGTTTTTT. As protein: CASSINSGQGKKLFF.

This chain uses TRBV29-1 with TRBJ2-1, with 9 bases that match TRBD2. The CDR3 loop spans 13 amino acids. The trim removed 6 bases at V and 7 bases at J, leaving 7 bases unmatched. Germline V lookup: CDR1 SQVTM, CDR2 ANQGSEA. The CDR3 region is CSVAGLASNEQFF. The CDR3 DNA sequence: TGCAGCGTCGCGGGACTAGCTTCGAATGAGCAGTTCTTC.

The table lists this clone with a few counts. At the DNA level, this CDR3 is encoded by other sequences in the same sample as well. The rearrangement uses TRBV29-1 and TRBJ2-3, with a weak D call TRBD1 (6 bases). V shed 5 bases and J shed 0 bases, with 9 bases lying between them. CDR1 and CDR2 (germline): SQVTM, ANQGSEA. The CDR3 is 13 residues long. The CDR3 spells CSVQGRSTDTQYF. In nucleotides, the CDR3 is TGCAGCGTTCAGGGGCGTAGCACAGATACGCAGTATTTT.

The chain has TRBV11-1 and TRBJ2-3; 12 bases fit TRBD2. This CDR3 has 16 residues. V was clipped by 4 bases and J by 1 base; unmatched bases: 3. Germline assignment: CDR1 SGHAT and CDR2 FQDESV (reference sequence). The CDR3 protein is CASSYRTSGGTDTQYF. CDR3 nucleotides: TGTGCCAGCAGCTACCGGACTAGCGGGGGCACAGATACGCAGTATTTT.

The chain links TRBV4-1 to TRBJ1-5; 9 bases map to TRBD1. Trimming cost V 4 bases and J 0 bases; bases outside gene matches: 4. The germline gives CDR1 MGHRA, CDR2 YSYEKL. There are 16 residues in the CDR3. CDR3 in amino acids: CASSPGTGYSNQPQHF. The CDR3 DNA reads as TGCGCCAGCAGCCCGGGGACAGGGTATAGCAATCAGCCCCAGCATTTT.

The chain carries TRBV29-1 and TRBJ1-4; 7 bases fit TRBD1. Germline loops: CDR1 SQVTM, CDR2 ANQGSEA. CDR3 length: 13 residues. V lost 6 bases to trimming and J lost 8 bases; unmatched junction nucleotides: 9. The CDR3 sequence: CSVNRDSNEKLFF. The DNA for the CDR3 is TGCAGCGTGAACCGGGACAGTAACGAAAAACTGTTTTTT.

The V gene is TRBV20-1, the J gene TRBJ1-4, with unresolved D. The CDR3 runs to 11 residues. With 5 bases removed from V and 8 bases from J, the gap between germline ends came to 9 bases. Germline V gene data show CDR1 as DFQATT and CDR2 as SNEGSKA (reference sequence). As DNA, the CDR3 is TGCAGTGCTCCGTCCCCCGAAAAACTGTTTTTT. Its protein product is CSAPSPEKLFF.

J is TRBJ1-2 and V is TRBV7-3; 7 bases line up with TRBD1. The CDR3 contains 15 residues. After removal of 5 bases from V and 3 bases from J, the junction contained 9 bases not matched to a gene. Germline loops: CDR1 SGHTA, CDR2 FQGTGA. The CDR3 region is CASSPQDRSDYGYTF. The CDR3 DNA is TGTGCCAGCAGCCCTCAGGACAGGAGCGACTATGGCTACACCTTC.